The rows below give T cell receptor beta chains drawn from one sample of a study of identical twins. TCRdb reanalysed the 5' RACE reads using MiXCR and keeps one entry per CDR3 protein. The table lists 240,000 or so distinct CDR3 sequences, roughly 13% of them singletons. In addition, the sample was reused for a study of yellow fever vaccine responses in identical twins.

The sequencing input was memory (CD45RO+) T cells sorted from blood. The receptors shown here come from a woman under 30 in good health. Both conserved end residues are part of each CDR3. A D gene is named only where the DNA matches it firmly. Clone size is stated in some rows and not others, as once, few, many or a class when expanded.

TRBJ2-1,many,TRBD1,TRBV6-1,CASSRDRSINEQFF,TGTGCCAGCAGTCGGGACAGGTCGATCAATGAGCAGTTCTTC
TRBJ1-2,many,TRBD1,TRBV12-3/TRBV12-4,CASSVDRAYGYTF,TGTGCCAGCAGTGTCGACAGGGCCTATGGCTACACCTTC
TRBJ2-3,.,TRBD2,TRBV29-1,CSVWVSGFADTQYF,TGCAGCGTTTGGGTTAGCGGGTTCGCAGATACGCAGTATTTT
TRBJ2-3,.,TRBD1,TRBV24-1,CATSDPGQGRADTQYF,TGTGCCACCAGTGATCCCGGACAGGGTAGGGCAGATACGCAGTATTTT
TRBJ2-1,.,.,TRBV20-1,CSARDLIGTAGNEQFF,TGCAGTGCTAGAGATCTAATCGGGACCGCGGGCAATGAGCAGTTCTTC
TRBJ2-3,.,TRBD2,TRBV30,CAWRKAGASTDTQYF,TGTGCCTGGAGAAAAGCGGGAGCTAGCACAGATACGCAGTATTTT
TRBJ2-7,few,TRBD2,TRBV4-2,CASSPPAGTSLEQYF,TGTGCCAGCAGCCCCCCAGCGGGAACCAGCCTCGAGCAGTACTTC
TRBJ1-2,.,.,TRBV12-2,CASRLGGRGSGGYTF,TGTGCAAGTCGCTTAGGGGGGAGAGGATCCGGGGGCTACACCTTC
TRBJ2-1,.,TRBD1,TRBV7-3,CASSPNGRTGRFLTYNEQFF,TGTGCCAGCAGCCCGAATGGGCGGACAGGGAGGTTTTTAACCTACAATGAGCAGTTCTTC
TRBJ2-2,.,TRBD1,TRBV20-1,CSANIQGAESGELFF,TGCAGTGCTAACATCCAGGGGGCCGAATCCGGGGAGCTGTTTTTT
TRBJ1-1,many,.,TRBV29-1,CSVVQDPAEAFF,TGCAGCGTCGTACAGGACCCTGCTGAAGCTTTCTTT
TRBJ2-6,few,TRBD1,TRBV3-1,CASSQETGGSGANVLTF,TGTGCCAGCAGCCAAGAGACAGGGGGCTCTGGGGCCAACGTCCTGACTTTC
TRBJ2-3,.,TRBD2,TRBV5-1,CASSLVTSGAGDTQYF,TGCGCCAGCAGCTTGGTGACTAGCGGGGCCGGTGATACGCAGTATTTT
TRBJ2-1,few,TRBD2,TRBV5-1,CASSLYSGGDNEQFF,TGCGCCAGCAGCTTGTATAGCGGGGGGGACAATGAGCAGTTCTTC
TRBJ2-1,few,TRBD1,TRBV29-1,CSVRTGGGYNEQFF,TGCAGCGTTCGGACAGGGGGTGGGTACAATGAGCAGTTCTTC
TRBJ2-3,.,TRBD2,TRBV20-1,CSARDRRGGRADTQYF,TGCAGTGCTAGAGATCGCCGGGGGGGCAGGGCAGATACGCAGTATTTT
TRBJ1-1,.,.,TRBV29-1,CSVAKGENTEAFF,TGCAGCGTTGCAAAGGGAGAGAACACTGAAGCTTTCTTT
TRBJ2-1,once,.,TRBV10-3,CAISESGGFNEQFF,TGTGCCATCAGTGAGTCGGGTGGCTTCAATGAGCAGTTCTTC
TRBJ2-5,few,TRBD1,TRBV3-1,CASSRQGWQETQYF,TGTGCCAGCAGCCGACAGGGGTGGCAAGAGACCCAGTACTTC
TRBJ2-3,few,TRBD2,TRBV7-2,CASSLGRGGRVTDTQYF,TGTGCCAGCAGCTTAGGTCGTGGCGGGAGGGTGACAGATACGCAGTATTTT
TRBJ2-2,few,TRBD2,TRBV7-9,CASFGTSGVGELFF,TGTGCCAGCTTCGGGACTAGCGGGGTCGGGGAGCTGTTTTTT
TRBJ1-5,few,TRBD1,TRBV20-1,CSASDGDREGQPQHF,TGCAGTGCTAGCGACGGGGACAGGGAAGGTCAGCCCCAGCATTTT
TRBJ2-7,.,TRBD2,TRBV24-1,CATSDRAGVYEQYF,TGTGCCACCAGTGATCGCGCGGGAGTGTACGAGCAGTACTTC
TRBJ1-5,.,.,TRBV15,CATSRAGDGQPQHF,TGTGCCACCAGCAGAGCGGGGGATGGTCAGCCCCAGCATTTT
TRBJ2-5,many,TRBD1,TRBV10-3,CAIGDQDREETQYF,TGTGCCATCGGCGATCAGGACAGGGAAGAGACCCAGTACTTC
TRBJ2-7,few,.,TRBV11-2,CASTSDFSYEQYF,TGTGCCAGCACCTCCGACTTTTCCTACGAGCAGTACTTC
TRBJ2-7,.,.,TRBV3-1,CASSQEIATPGSEQYF,TGTGCCAGCAGCCAAGAGATTGCGACCCCCGGCTCCGAGCAGTACTTC
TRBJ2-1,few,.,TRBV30,CAWSFGGSLHEQFF,TGTGCCTGGAGTTTCGGCGGGTCGCTCCATGAGCAGTTCTTC
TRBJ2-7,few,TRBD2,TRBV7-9,CASRLAGYNEQYF,TGTGCCAGCCGACTAGCGGGATATAACGAGCAGTACTTC
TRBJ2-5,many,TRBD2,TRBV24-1,CATSEGLAAQETQYF,TGTGCCACCAGTGAGGGACTAGCGGCTCAAGAGACCCAGTACTTC
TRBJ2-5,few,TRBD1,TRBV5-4,CASSLGGAGGQETQYF,TGTGCCAGCAGCTTGGGTGGGGCAGGGGGCCAAGAGACCCAGTACTTC
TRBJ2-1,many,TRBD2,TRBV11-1,CASSRLGGSEQFF,TGTGCCAGCAGCCGATTGGGGGGGAGTGAGCAGTTCTTC
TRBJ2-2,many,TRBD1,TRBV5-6,CASSYYPTGLTGELFF,TGTGCCAGCAGCTACTATCCGACAGGGCTAACCGGGGAGCTGTTTTTT
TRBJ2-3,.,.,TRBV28,CASSFSGYADTQYF,TGTGCCAGCAGTTTTTCAGGGTATGCAGATACGCAGTATTTT
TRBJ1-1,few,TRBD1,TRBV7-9,CASSSNRGQAFF,TGTGCCAGCAGCTCCAACAGGGGGCAAGCTTTCTTT
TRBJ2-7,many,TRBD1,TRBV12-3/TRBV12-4,CASSSPGTGSYEQYF,TGTGCCAGCAGTTCTCCCGGGACAGGCTCCTACGAGCAGTACTTC
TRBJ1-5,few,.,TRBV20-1,CSARRTEVGNQPQHF,TGCAGTGCTAGACGGACCGAGGTGGGCAATCAGCCCCAGCATTTT
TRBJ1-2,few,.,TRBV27,CASSERAGYGYTF,TGTGCCAGCAGTGAGCGAGCGGGCTATGGCTACACCTTC
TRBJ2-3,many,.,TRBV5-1,CASSLQYTDTQYF,TGCGCCAGCAGCTTGCAGTACACAGATACGCAGTATTTT
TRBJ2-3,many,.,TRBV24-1,CATSDPSAGSTDTQYF,TGTGCCACCAGTGATCCCTCTGCGGGATCCACAGATACGCAGTATTTT
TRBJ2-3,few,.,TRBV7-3,CASSVRGSNTDTQYF,TGTGCCAGCAGCGTTCGGGGGTCGAACACAGATACGCAGTATTTT
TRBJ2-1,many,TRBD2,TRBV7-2,CASSPTTAGGASGRVYNEQFF,TGTGCCAGCAGCCCCACTACGGCGGGGGGTGCTAGCGGGAGAGTATACAATGAGCAGTTCTTC
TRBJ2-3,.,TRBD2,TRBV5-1,CASSLAGTSGTSDTQYF,TGCGCCAGCAGCTTGGCAGGGACTAGTGGCACCTCCGATACGCAGTATTTT
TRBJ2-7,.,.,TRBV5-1,CASSSGPYYEQYF,TGCGCCAGCAGCTCGGGACCCTACTACGAGCAGTACTTC
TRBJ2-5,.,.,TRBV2,CASSLQQLQETQYF,TGTGCCAGCAGTCTGCAGCAGCTCCAAGAGACCCAGTACTTC
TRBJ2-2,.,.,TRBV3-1,CASSQDFGGGNTGELFF,TGTGCCAGCAGCCAAGATTTCGGGGGTGGGAACACCGGGGAGCTGTTTTTT
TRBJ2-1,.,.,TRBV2,CASSDLGIHEQFF,TGTGCCAGCAGTGACCTGGGTATCCATGAGCAGTTCTTC
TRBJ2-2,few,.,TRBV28,CASSLLSRHTGELFF,TGTGCCAGCAGTTTGTTGTCCCGTCACACCGGGGAGCTGTTTTTT
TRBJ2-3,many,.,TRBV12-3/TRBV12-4,CASSLAGPTDTQYF,TGTGCCAGCAGTTTAGCGGGACCCACAGATACGCAGTATTTT
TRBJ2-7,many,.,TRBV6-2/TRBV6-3,CASSYPYEQYF,TGTGCCAGCAGTTACCCTTACGAGCAGTACTTC
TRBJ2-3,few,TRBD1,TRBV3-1,CASSQDRGKINTQYF,TGTGCCAGCAGCCAGGACAGGGGGAAGATAAATACGCAGTATTTT
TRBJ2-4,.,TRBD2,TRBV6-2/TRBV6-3,CASSYEGLAGIAKNIQYF,TGTGCCAGCAGTTACGAAGGTCTAGCGGGAATAGCCAAAAACATTCAGTACTTC
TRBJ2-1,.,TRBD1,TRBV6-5,CASSYSDRAKSNEQFF,TGTGCCAGCAGTTACTCGGACAGGGCGAAGAGTAATGAGCAGTTCTTC
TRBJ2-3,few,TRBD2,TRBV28,CASSLLASGGTDTQYF,TGTGCCAGCAGTTTATTGGCTAGCGGGGGAACAGATACGCAGTATTTT
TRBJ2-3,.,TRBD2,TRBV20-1,CSALTASGRHTDTQYF,TGCAGTGCCCTGACAGCCAGCGGGAGGCACACAGATACGCAGTATTTT
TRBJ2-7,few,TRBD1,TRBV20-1,CSAATGTGPYEQYF,TGCAGTGCCGCAACCGGGACAGGGCCCTACGAGCAGTACTTC